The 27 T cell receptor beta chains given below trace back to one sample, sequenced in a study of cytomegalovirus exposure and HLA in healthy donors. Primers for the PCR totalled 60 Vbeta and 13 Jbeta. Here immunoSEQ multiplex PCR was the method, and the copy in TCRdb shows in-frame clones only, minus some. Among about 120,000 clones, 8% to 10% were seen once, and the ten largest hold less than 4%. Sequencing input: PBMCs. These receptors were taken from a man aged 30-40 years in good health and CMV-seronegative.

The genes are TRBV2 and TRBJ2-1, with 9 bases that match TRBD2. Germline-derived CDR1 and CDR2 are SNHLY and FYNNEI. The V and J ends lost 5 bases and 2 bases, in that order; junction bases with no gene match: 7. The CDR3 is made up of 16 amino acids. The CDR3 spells CASSSRLAAAYNEQFF. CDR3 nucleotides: TGTGCCAGCAGTTCCCGACTAGCGGCCGCCTACAATGAGCAGTTCTTC. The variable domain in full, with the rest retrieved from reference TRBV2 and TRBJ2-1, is EPEVTQTPSHQVTQMGQEVILRCVPISNHLYFYWYRQILGQKVEFLVSFYNNEISEKSEIFDDQFSVERPDGSNFTLKIRSTKLEDSAMYFCASSSRLAAAYNEQFFGPGTRLTVL.

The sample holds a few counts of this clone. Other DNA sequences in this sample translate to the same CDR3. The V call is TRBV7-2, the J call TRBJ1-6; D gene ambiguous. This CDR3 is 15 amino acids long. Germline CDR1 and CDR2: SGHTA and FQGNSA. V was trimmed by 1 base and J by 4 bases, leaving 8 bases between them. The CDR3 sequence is CASSLVGDYNSPLHF. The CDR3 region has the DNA TGTGCCAGCAGCTTAGTGGGAGATTATAATTCACCCCTCCACTTT.

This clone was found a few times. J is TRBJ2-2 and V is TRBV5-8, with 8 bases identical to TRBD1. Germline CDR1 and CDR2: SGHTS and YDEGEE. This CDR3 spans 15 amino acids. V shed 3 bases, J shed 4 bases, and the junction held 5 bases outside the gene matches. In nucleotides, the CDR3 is TGTGCCAGCAGCTCCAGGGGGCAGGGCACCGGGGAGCTGTTTTTT. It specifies CASSSRGQGTGELFF.

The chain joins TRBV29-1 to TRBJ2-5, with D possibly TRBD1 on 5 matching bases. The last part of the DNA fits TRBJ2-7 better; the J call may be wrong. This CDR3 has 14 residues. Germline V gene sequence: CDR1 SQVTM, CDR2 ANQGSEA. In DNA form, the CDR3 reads TGCAGCGTTGGATTTCTGGACAAATCCTACGAGCAGTACTTC. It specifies CSVGFLDKSYEQYF.

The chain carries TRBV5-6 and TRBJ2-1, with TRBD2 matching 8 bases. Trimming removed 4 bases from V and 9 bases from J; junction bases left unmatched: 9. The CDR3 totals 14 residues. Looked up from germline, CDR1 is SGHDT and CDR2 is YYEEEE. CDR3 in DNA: TGTGCCAGCAGCATACCGGGACTAGGGTCTGAGCAGTTCTTC. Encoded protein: CASSIPGLGSEQFF.

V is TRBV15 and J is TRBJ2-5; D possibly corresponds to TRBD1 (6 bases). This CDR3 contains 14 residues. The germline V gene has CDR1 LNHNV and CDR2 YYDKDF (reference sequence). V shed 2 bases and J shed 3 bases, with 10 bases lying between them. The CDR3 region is CATSRTGREETQYF. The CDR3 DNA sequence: TGTGCCACCAGCAGAACAGGGAGAGAAGAGACCCAGTACTTC.

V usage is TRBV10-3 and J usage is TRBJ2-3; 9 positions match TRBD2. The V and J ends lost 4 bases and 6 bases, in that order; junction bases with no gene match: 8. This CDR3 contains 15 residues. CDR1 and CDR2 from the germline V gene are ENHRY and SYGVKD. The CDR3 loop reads CAISGSGGPDDTQYF. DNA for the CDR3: TGTGCCATCAGTGGTAGCGGGGGCCCCGACGATACGCAGTATTTT.

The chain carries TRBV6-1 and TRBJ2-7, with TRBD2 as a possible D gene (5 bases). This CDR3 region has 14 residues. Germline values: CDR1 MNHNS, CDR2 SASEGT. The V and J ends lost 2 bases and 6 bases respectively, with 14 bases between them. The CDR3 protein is CASSESGNRGEQYF. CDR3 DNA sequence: TGTGCCAGCAGTGAATCCGGGAACCGGGGCGAGCAGTACTTC.

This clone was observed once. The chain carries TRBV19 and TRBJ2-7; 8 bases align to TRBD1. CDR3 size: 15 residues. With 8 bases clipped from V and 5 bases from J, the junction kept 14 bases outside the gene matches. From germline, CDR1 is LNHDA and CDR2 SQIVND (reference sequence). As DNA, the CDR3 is TGTGCCAGTTCCCTTGCGACAGGGGTATTGAACGAGCAGTACTTC. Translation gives CASSLATGVLNEQYF.

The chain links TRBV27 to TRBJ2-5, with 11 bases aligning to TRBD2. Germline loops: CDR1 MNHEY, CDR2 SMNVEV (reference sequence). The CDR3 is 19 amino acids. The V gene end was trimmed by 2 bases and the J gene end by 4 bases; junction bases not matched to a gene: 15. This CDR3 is CASSLIGSSGTSGSETQYF. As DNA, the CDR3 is TGTGCCAGCAGTTTAATTGGAAGTTCCGGGACTAGCGGTTCAGAGACCCAGTACTTC.

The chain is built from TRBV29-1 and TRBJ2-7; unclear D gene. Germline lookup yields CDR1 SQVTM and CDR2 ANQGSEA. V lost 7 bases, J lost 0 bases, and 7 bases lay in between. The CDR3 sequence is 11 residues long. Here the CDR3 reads CSAENSYEQYF. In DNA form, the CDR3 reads TGCAGCGCAGAAAACTCCTACGAGCAGTACTTC.

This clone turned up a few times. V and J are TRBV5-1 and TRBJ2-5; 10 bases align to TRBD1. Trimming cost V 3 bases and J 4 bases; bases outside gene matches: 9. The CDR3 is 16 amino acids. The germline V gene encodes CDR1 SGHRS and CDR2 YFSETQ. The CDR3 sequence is CASSWGGRDRGETQYF. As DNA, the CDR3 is TGCGCCAGCAGCTGGGGCGGGCGGGACAGGGGAGAGACCCAGTACTTC.

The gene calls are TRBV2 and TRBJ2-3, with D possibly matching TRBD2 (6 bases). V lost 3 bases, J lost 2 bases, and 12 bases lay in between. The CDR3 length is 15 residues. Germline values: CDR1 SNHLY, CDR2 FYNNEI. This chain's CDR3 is CASSDQEGLTDTQYF. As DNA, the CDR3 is TGTGCCAGCAGTGATCAAGAGGGACTCACAGATACGCAGTATTTT.

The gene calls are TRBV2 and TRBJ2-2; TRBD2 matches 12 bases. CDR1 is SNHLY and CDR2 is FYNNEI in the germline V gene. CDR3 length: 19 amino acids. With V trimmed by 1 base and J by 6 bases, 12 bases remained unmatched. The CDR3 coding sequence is TGTGCCAGCAGTGAAGTGGGACAGATATCTAGCGGGAGGGCCGGGGAGCTGTTTTTT. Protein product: CASSEVGQISSGRAGELFF.

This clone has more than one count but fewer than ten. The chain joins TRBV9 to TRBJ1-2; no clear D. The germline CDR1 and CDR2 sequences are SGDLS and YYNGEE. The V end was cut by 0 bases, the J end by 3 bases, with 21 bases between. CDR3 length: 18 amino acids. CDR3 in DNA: TGTGCCAGCAGCGTAGCTCCGGGTACGCGCGGAATAGACTATGGCTACACCTTC. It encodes CASSVAPGTRGIDYGYTF.

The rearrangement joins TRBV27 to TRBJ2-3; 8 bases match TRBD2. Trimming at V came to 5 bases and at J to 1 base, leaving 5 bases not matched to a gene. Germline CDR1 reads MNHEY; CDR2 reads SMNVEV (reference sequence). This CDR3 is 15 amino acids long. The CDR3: CASSLPGGGTDTQYF. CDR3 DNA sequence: TGTGCCAGCAGTCTGCCGGGAGGGGGCACAGATACGCAGTATTTT.

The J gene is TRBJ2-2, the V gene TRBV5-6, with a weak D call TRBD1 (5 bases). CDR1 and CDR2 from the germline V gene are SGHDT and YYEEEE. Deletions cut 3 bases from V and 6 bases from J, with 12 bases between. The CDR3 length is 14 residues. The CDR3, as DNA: TGTGCCAGCAGCTGGGGCCTCAGACCCGGGGAGCTGTTTTTT. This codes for CASSWGLRPGELFF. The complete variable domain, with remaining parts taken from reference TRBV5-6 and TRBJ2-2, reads DAGVTQSPTHLIKTRGQQVTLRCSPKSGHDTVSWYQQALGQGPQFIFQYYEEEERQRGNFPDRFSGHQFPNYSSELNVNALLLGDSALYLCASSWGLRPGELFFGEGSRLTVL.

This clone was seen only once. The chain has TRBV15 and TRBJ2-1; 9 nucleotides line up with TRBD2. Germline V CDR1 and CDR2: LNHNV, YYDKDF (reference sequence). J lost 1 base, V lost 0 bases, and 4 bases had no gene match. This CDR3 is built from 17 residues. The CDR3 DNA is TGTGCCACCAGCAGAGATCGGGCGGGGGGGTCCTACAATGAGCAGTTCTTC. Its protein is CATSRDRAGGSYNEQFF.

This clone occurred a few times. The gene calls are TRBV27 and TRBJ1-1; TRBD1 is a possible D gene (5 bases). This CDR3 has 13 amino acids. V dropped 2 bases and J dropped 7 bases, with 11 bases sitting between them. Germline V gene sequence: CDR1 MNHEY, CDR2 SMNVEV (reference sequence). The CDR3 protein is CASSLMGRGEAFF. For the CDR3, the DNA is TGTGCCAGCAGTTTAATGGGGCGGGGTGAAGCTTTCTTT.

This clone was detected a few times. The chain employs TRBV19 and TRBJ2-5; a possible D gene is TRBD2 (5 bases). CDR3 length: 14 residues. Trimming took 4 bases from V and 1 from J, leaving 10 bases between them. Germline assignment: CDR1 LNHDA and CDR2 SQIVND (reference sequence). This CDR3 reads CASSTRDIQETQYF. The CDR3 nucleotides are TGTGCCAGTAGTACACGGGATATCCAAGAGACCCAGTACTTC.

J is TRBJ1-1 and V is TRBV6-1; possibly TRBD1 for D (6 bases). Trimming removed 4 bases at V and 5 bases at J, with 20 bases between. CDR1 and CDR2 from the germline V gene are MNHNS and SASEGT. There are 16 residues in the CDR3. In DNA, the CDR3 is TGTGCCAGCAGTGTTGGGGGCGCAGGGAGTAGGACTGAAGCTTTCTTT. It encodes CASSVGGAGSRTEAFF.

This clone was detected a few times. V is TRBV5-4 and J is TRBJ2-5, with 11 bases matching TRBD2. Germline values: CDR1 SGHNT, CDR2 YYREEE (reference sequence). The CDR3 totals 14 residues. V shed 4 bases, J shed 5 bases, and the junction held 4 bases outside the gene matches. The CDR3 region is CASSPGTSGETQYF. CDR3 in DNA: TGTGCCAGCAGCCCTGGGACTAGCGGTGAGACCCAGTACTTC.

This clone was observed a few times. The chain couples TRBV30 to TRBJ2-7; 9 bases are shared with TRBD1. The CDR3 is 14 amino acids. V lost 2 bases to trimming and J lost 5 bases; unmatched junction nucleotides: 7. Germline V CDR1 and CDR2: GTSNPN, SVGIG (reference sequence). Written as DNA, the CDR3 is TGTGCCTGGAGTATGGGACAGGGTCCGCACGAGCAGTACTTC. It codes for CAWSMGQGPHEQYF.

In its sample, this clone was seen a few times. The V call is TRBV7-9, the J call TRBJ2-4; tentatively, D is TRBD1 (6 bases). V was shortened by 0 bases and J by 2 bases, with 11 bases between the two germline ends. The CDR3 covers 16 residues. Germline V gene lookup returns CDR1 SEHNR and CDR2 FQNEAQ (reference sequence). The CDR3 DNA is TGTGCCAGCAGCTTAGCGCGTGGGGGCTCCAAAAACATTCAGTACTTC. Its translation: CASSLARGGSKNIQYF.

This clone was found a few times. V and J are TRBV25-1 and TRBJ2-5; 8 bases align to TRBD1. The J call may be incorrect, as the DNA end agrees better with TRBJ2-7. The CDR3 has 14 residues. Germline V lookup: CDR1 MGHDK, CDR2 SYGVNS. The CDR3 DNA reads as TGTGCCAGCATTTCACAGGGGGTGTCCTACGAGCAGTACTTC. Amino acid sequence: CASISQGVSYEQYF.

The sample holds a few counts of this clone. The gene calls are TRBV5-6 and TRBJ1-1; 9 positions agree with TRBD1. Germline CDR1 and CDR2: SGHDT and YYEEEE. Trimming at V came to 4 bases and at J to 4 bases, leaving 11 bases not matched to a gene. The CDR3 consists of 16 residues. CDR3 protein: CASSPDAGTGFTEAFF. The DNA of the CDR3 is TGTGCCAGCAGCCCAGACGCCGGGACAGGGTTCACTGAAGCTTTCTTT.

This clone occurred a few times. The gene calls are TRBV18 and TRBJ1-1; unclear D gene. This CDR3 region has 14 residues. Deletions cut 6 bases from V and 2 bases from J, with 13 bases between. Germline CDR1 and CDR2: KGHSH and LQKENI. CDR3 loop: CASSPGEANTEAFF. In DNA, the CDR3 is TGTGCCAGCTCGCCGGGAGAGGCAAACACTGAAGCTTTCTTT.